The clone carrying this TCR beta chain appeared a single time. CDR3 regions were amplified by Arm-PCR using iRepertoire HTBI primers to build TCR beta libraries. TCRdb reanalysed the multiplex PCR reads using MiXCR and keeps one entry per CDR3 protein. The repertoire has hundreds of thousands of distinct CDR3 sequences, roughly 13% of them found once; the top ten carry roughly 9.7%. These data come from a study of regulatory T cells in long-lasting Graves disease. The time point was: newly diagnosed GD, antithyroid drugs for less than 3 months. Making the TCR library involved RNA that had been extracted from PBMCs. The CDR3 sequence is 14 residues long. The V end was cut by 3 bases, the J end by 4 bases, with 10 bases between. Germline V gives CDR1 MGHRA, CDR2 YSYEKL. This same sample was also part of a study on T cells in Graves' hyperthyroidism and ophthalmopathy.

The TCR originated in a man younger than 40 with Graves disease. Sequences were derived from peripheral blood mononuclear cells (PBMCs), sampled at new diagnosis, from a patient treated with antithyroid drugs. The V call is TRBV4-1, the J call TRBJ1-5, with D uncertain. In DNA form, the CDR3 reads TGCGCCAGCAGCCAGTCCTTAGGGAATCAGCCCCAGCATTTT. Its protein product is CASSQSLGNQPQHF.